This TCR beta chain was recorded in a study of beta chain features in type 1 diabetes. Study-level findings and limits: All four CD4+ subsets from Type 1 diabetes patients carried moderately but significantly shorter TCRB CDR3s.

Of note for this clone: The antigen is unknown.

Expressed TCRB transcripts were sequenced after all isolated RNA was converted to cDNA. Clones were read by immunoSEQ multiplex PCR, and TCRdb kept only the in-frame ones, dropping some. The sample lists about 260,000 clones; approximately 25% were seen once. The CDR3 is made up of 10 amino acids. This rearrangement joins TRBV21-1 to TRBJ2-7; the table assigns TRBD2, which was not confirmed against the DNA. TRBV21-1 is noted as a pseudogene. This sequence was found in a woman between 25 and 40 years old with type 1 diabetes. Sequenced sample: naive CD4+ T cells from blood. The CDR3 bases are TGTGCCAGCAGGGCGGGTCATAAACTTGTC. Its protein is CASRAGHKLV.